This T cell receptor beta chain came from a study of CD8 T cells in Susac syndrome. Reverse transcription used roughly 0.45 to 1 ug RNA and random hexamers. TCRdb reprocessed the immunoSEQ multiplex PCR reads via MiXCR and lists one record per CDR3 protein. The table records more than 80,000 distinct CDR3 sequences, approximately 93% of them present only once. In its sample, this clonotype was seen a few times. The J segment lost 2 bases and the V segment lost 0 bases, leaving 5 bases of the junction unmatched. Germline V gene lookup returns CDR1 SGHRS and CDR2 YFSETQ. The CDR3 extends over 16 amino acids.

Sequenced material: CD8+ T cells from PBMCs. The chain couples TRBV5-1 to TRBJ1-2; TRBD1 aligns across 9 bases. The receptor's source is a human donor with Susac syndrome. CDR3 sequence reads: CASSLDGTGMNYGYTF. The CDR3 DNA reads TGCGCCAGCAGCTTGGACGGGACAGGGATGAACTATGGCTACACCTTC.